The present entry profiles one T cell receptor (beta chain) with its context. This record comes from a study of blood T cell repertoires in COVID-19. Study-wide context: From T cells, B-cell-depleted T cells, or PBMCs came the material, which was cDNA or gDNA.

The germline V gene encodes CDR1 SGHDT and CDR2 YYEEEE. This CDR3 has 15 amino acids. V lost 2 bases and J lost 1, with 11 bases in between. The authors' processing: By means of reference gene primer amplification, nucleated cell counts were estimated. Assay used: immunoSEQ multiplex PCR; TCRdb lists only in-frame clones, some missing. For V, J and clone size, that table is used; D and trimming come from the DNA. The data hold about 250,000 clones, with 85% to 90% observed a single time. Participant ages covered about 18 to 89 years across 25 or so US areas. The recovered donors of Cohort 3 showed two negative PCRs, clearance, or symptom resolution.

This clonotype originated in a man aged 35 to 55 who had recovered from COVID-19. Sequenced material: PBMCs or T cells enriched from blood (not recorded which). The chain recombines TRBV5-6 with TRBJ2-3; maybe TRBD2 (7 bases). CDR3 nucleotides: TGTGCCAGCAGCTTATTAGGGGGGGGCACAGATACGCAGTATTTT. Protein sequence: CASSLLGGGTDTQYF.